This T cell receptor (beta chain) emerged from a study of beta chain features in type 1 diabetes. Across the study: Cell yields, gender and age were similar in healthy donors and patients. The samples had around 98 million sorted cells examined in all. General study results and limits: TCRB CDR3s from Type 1 diabetes patients were moderately but significantly shorter in all four CD4+ subsets. Individuals with type 1 diabetes displayed fewer insertions and more deletions at VDJ junctions.

Isolation of CD4+ naive, central memory, regulatory and stem cell-like memory cells was achieved by sorting via CD45RO/CCR7/CD25/CD127/CD95/CD27. About this clone: What it recognizes is unknown.

Per germline, CDR1 SGHVS and CDR2 FQNEAQ. Trimming pared 4 bases from V and 6 bases from J, leaving 10 bases between. CDR3 length: 12 amino acids. Reverse transcription of all isolated RNA meant that expressed TCRB transcripts were sequenced. Measured with immunoSEQ multiplex PCR; TCRdb has only the in-frame clones, and not every one. The sample contains some 150,000 clones, around 13% of which appear only once. The specimen was central memory CD4+ T cells from blood. This receptor was identified in a man in his late teens or twenties with type 1 diabetes. The chain employs TRBV7-8 and TRBJ2-7; D possibly uses TRBD1 or TRBD2 (5 bases each). The CDR3 loop reads CASSSPGGEQYF. The CDR3 nucleotides are TGTGCCAGCAGCTCCCCTGGGGGCGAGCAGTACTTC.